This T cell receptor (beta chain) stems from a study of T cells in women clearing cervical HPV infection. Study summary: Control women cleared a single incident HPV16 infection within 12 months. Findings and caveats of the study: Cases carried less TRBV6-7 than controls: roughly 0.12% versus 0.17%.

A note on this clone: No antigen is known for it. The read ends 3 residues early relative to the CDR3; the germline J gene fills the gap.

The data were produced by immunoSEQ multiplex PCR, yet TCRdb's version contains in-frame clones alone and is incomplete. The table lists tens of thousands of clones. Germline CDR1 and CDR2: PRHDT and FYEKMQ (reference sequence). The CDR3 covers 14 residues. V was pared by 4 bases and J by 0 bases, with 10 bases between. The clonotype comes from a woman aged 18 to 75 with a cervical HPV16 infection that either progressed to CIN3+ or cleared (not recorded which). The sample was blood buffy coat. This rearrangement joins TRBV13 to TRBJ2-7, with D unresolved. Partial CDR3 DNA: TGTGCCAGCAGCTCGAGTGATAGCTCCTACGAG. It translates to CASSSSDSSYE. The whole CDR3 sequence reads CASSSSDSSYEQYF.